The 10 T cell receptor beta chains presented below share a single source sample, sequenced in a study of cytomegalovirus exposure and HLA in healthy donors (TCRdb year 2017). The library was built by means of the immunoSEQ multiplex PCR assay. For the multiplex PCR, a mixture combining 60 forward primers for TCR Vbeta segments and 13 reverse primers for TCR Jbeta segments was used. Not all clones reach the TCRdb copy of this immuneACCESS table, which keeps in-frame sequences only. Checked studies attribute under half of the gap to unresolved V genes and leave the rest unexplained. The sample's records list some 51,000 clones. The ten largest clones represent roughly 26% of the sample. The material sequenced was PBMCs. These receptors originate from a man in his forties or fifties in good health and CMV-seropositive.

The chain employs TRBV5-6 and TRBJ1-2, with a tentative D call TRBD1 (6 bases). With 0 bases removed from V and 2 bases from J, the gap between germline ends came to 14 bases. Per germline, CDR1 SGHDT and CDR2 YYEEEE. The CDR3 has 16 amino acids. This CDR3 reads CASSLVPGDPNYGYTF. The CDR3, as DNA: TGTGCCAGCAGCTTGGTCCCAGGGGACCCAAACTATGGCTACACCTTC.

The J gene is TRBJ2-1, the V gene TRBV7-9; D is undetermined. The CDR3 is 12 amino acids. CDR1 SEHNR and CDR2 FQNEAQ come from the germline V gene (reference sequence). The ends were cut back, 2 bases at V and 6 bases at J, with 5 bases in the middle. CDR3 sequence: CASSLYGNEQFF. In DNA form, the CDR3 reads TGTGCCAGCAGCTTATACGGCAATGAGCAGTTCTTC.

The rearrangement uses TRBV20-1 and TRBJ1-2; D remains ambiguous. Germline CDR1 DFQATT, CDR2 SNEGSKA (reference sequence). The CDR3 runs 10 residues. CDR3 in DNA: TGCATGAGCGCTAACTATGGCTACACCTTC. It encodes CMSANYGYTF.

V usage is TRBV7-3 and J usage is TRBJ1-1, with TRBD1 as a possible D gene (6 bases). Germline assignment: CDR1 SGHTA and CDR2 FQGTGA. The CDR3 covers 13 residues. V was trimmed by 5 bases and J by 6 bases, leaving 13 bases between them. The CDR3 bases are TGTGCCAGCAGCCCCAAAGAGGGGGCTGAAGCTTTCTTT. Protein: CASSPKEGAEAFF.

The chain uses TRBV7-3 and TRBJ2-2, with a possible D match to TRBD2 (7 bases). This CDR3 has 15 amino acids. Germline V gene data show CDR1 as SGHTA and CDR2 as FQGTGA. V shed 3 bases and J shed 7 bases, with 15 bases lying between them. Here the CDR3 DNA reads TGTGCCAGCAGCTTGGACGGGGGGCGCGGCGGGGAGCTGTTTTTT. Its protein is CASSLDGGRGGELFF.

The V call is TRBV18, the J call TRBJ2-3; 12 bases match TRBD2. Germline CDR1 KGHSH, CDR2 LQKENI. V dropped 4 bases and J dropped 7; count of bases not matched to a gene: 9. This CDR3 contains 16 residues. This chain's CDR3 is CASSQETSGSGNTQYF. DNA for the CDR3: TGTGCCAGCTCACAGGAGACTAGCGGGAGCGGGAATACGCAGTATTTT.

V and J are TRBV28 and TRBJ1-2; no definite D call. The CDR3 is 12 residues long. Trimming pared 3 bases from V and 4 bases from J, leaving 6 bases between. Germline CDR1 MDHEN, CDR2 SYDVKM. The CDR3 region is CASSFASYGYTF. The CDR3 DNA reads TGTGCCAGCAGTTTCGCCAGCTATGGCTACACCTTC.

This chain joins TRBV5-5 and TRBJ1-4; D is possibly TRBD1 (5 bases). CDR3 length: 14 amino acids. V was shortened by 2 bases and J by 7 bases, with 12 bases between the two germline ends. Germline V CDR1 and CDR2: SGHKS, YYEKEE (reference sequence). The chain's CDR3 is CASSLQQGSEKLFF. The DNA of the CDR3 is TGTGCCAGCAGCTTACAGCAGGGAAGTGAAAAACTGTTTTTT.

This sequence joins TRBV27 and TRBJ1-5; tentative D call: TRBD1 (5 bases). The CDR3 is 14 residues long. Trimming took off 4 bases at V and 9 bases at J, with 16 bases between the two ends. Germline V gene data show CDR1 as MNHEY and CDR2 as SMNVEV (reference sequence). For the CDR3, the DNA is TGTGCCAGCAGTTGGGGGGTCCCTGGTGGGCCCCAGCATTTT. The encoded protein is CASSWGVPGGPQHF.

J is TRBJ2-5 and V is TRBV27; maybe TRBD2 (6 bases). The V and J ends lost 3 bases and 1 base respectively, with 12 bases between them. Germline lookup yields CDR1 MNHEY and CDR2 SMNVEV (reference sequence). The CDR3 runs to 15 residues. The CDR3 sequence: CASSFGRDFQETQYF. The DNA for the CDR3 is TGTGCCAGCAGTTTCGGGCGGGATTTCCAAGAGACCCAGTACTTC.